Included here is one T cell receptor (beta chain) sequence, with context. The data derive from a study of blood T cell repertoires in COVID-19. Study background: Specimens from acute and convalescent COVID-19 originated in the United States, Italy and Spain. The cDNA or gDNA used as material had been derived from T cells, B-cell-depleted T cells, or PBMCs.

This table comes from immunoSEQ multiplex PCR, and its TCRdb copy is limited to in-frame clones, with some not included. There are more than 300,000 clones in the sample; 90% to 95% occur only once, and about 4% lies in the top ten. The study recruited exposed participants who had met a COVID-19 case within 2 weeks before entry. The CDR3 is 15 residues long. The V segment lost 8 bases and the J segment 7 bases; nucleotides outside the gene matches: 11. Germline values: CDR1 SNHLY, CDR2 FYNNEI. The chain uses TRBV2 and TRBJ2-1; 10 bases line up with TRBD2. Sequenced sample: PBMCs or T cells enriched from blood (not recorded which). The TCR sequence derives from a woman in her 30s who had been exposed to COVID-19. CDR3 sequence reads: CASLRTSGVRNEQFF. The CDR3 region has the DNA TGTGCCAGCTTAAGAACTAGCGGGGTCAGGAATGAGCAGTTCTTC.